The rows below give T cell receptor beta chains drawn from one sample of a study of CD8 T cells in Susac syndrome. TCRdb redid the calling of the immunoSEQ multiplex PCR reads with MiXCR, one entry per CDR3 protein. Of about 140,000 distinct CDR3 sequences listed, 95% were seen once; the top ten hold roughly 0.14%. Sequencing was done on a sample of CD4+ T cells from PBMCs. All receptors derive from a human donor with Susac syndrome. The CDR3 runs from the conserved cysteine through the conserved F or W. The D gene is left open where the match is weak.

cdr3_nt,cdr3_aa,j_call,v_call,d_call
TGTGCCAGCAGTGACTCGACTAGCGGGAGCAATGAGCAGTTCTTC,CASSDSTSGSNEQFF,TRBJ2-1,TRBV6-4,TRBD2
TGTGCTAGTGGTTTGGTCGACACTGAAGCTTTCTTT,CASGLVDTEAFF,TRBJ1-1,TRBV12-5,.
TGTGCCAGCAGCTTACAGGGCGATCAGCCCCAGCATTTT,CASSLQGDQPQHF,TRBJ1-5,TRBV7-2,.
TGTGCCAGCAGCCAGCGGGAGGGCCCTCAAGAGACCCAGTACTTC,CASSQREGPQETQYF,TRBJ2-5,TRBV7-2,TRBD2
TGTGCCAGCACCCTCCCTAGCGCAAATACGCAGTATTTT,CASTLPSANTQYF,TRBJ2-3,TRBV5-4,.
TGTGCCACCAGCCACACCAACTATGGCTACACCTTC,CATSHTNYGYTF,TRBJ1-2,TRBV24-1,.
TGCAGCGTTGAGAGGACTAGCGTAACTAGCACAGATACGCAGTATTTT,CSVERTSVTSTDTQYF,TRBJ2-3,TRBV29-1,TRBD2
TGTGCCAGCAGCTTTCCCATAGGCGGGAGGGCCGGGGAGACCCAGTACTTC,CASSFPIGGRAGETQYF,TRBJ2-5,TRBV21-1,.
TGCAGTGCCCCACCCCCCGTTGCGGAGACCCAGTACTTC,CSAPPPVAETQYF,TRBJ2-5,TRBV20-1,.
TGCAGTCCGAAGGACCCCGGCAGCTATGGCTACACCTTC,CSPKDPGSYGYTF,TRBJ1-2,TRBV20-1,.
TGCAGTGCTACCCCGGGACTGTATAGCAATCAGCCCCAGCATTTT,CSATPGLYSNQPQHF,TRBJ1-5,TRBV20-1,.
TGTGCCAGCAAAGAAGGTAGACACACTGAAGCTTTCTTT,CASKEGRHTEAFF,TRBJ1-1,TRBV2,.
TGTGCCATTGGGCAGTCAACGAACACCGGGGAGCTGTTTTTT,CAIGQSTNTGELFF,TRBJ2-2,TRBV10-3,.
TGCAGCGTGGGGGACAGGGGGCTCGGCTACACCTTC,CSVGDRGLGYTF,TRBJ1-2,TRBV29-1,TRBD1
TGTGCCAGCAGCGTAGATACTCTCAGTGAGCAGTTCTTC,CASSVDTLSEQFF,TRBJ2-1,TRBV9,.
TGTGCCACCAGCACCTTCACGATCAATCAGCCCCAGCATTTT,CATSTFTINQPQHF,TRBJ1-5,TRBV15,.
TGTGCCAGCAGCCTTATAGCGGGGGGGATCTACAATGAGCAGTTCTTC,CASSLIAGGIYNEQFF,TRBJ2-1,TRBV7-8,TRBD2
TGTGCCAGCAGCCCCGGTAATAGCAATCAGCCCCAGCATTTT,CASSPGNSNQPQHF,TRBJ1-5,TRBV3-1,.
TGTGCCAGCAGTTCCGGGACCGGGGCACAGCCCCAGCATTTT,CASSSGTGAQPQHF,TRBJ1-5,TRBV12-3/TRBV12-4,.
TGTGCCAGCAGTTTAGACAGGGGAGTAAACGAGCAGTACTTC,CASSLDRGVNEQYF,TRBJ2-7,TRBV28,TRBD1
TGTGCCAGCAGCGAGGGACTTCTCTACGAGCAGTACTTC,CASSEGLLYEQYF,TRBJ2-7,TRBV14,.
TGTGCCAGCAGCCAAGGACAGTCGAACACTGAAGCTTTCTTT,CASSQGQSNTEAFF,TRBJ1-1,TRBV4-2,.
TGCAGCGTTGATAAGGAGGGGGGCAGGTATGGCTACACCTTC,CSVDKEGGRYGYTF,TRBJ1-2,TRBV29-1,.
TGCAGTGCCGAAACTCGGTCCCTAGACAAACCTTGGGGGGAGACCCAGTACTTC,CSAETRSLDKPWGETQYF,TRBJ2-5,TRBV20-1,.
TGCAGTGCTAGAAAAACAGGAAAACTCAATGAGCAGTTCTTC,CSARKTGKLNEQFF,TRBJ2-1,TRBV20-1,.